This entry features one T cell receptor beta chain sequence. This sample is part of a study of blood T cell repertoires in COVID-19. On the study more broadly: Both acute and convalescent COVID-19 samples were obtained from the United States, Italy and Spain. T cells, B-cell-depleted T cells, or PBMCs supplied cDNA or gDNA.

In the source study's methods: Amplification from reference gene primers served as the basis for estimated nucleated cell counts. Produced via immunoSEQ multiplex PCR; TCRdb's table is partial and in-frame only. That table supplies the V and J calls and clone size; D and trimming were determined from the DNA. The sample shows about 80,000 clones, around 80% of them seen only once. This CDR3 contains 14 residues. Germline values: CDR1 MNHNY, CDR2 SVGAGI (reference sequence). The junction had 2 bases not matched to a gene; V was cut back by 2 bases and J by 3 bases. Sequencing input: peripheral blood. The TCR originated in a human donor in a cohort sampled during active COVID-19. The chain links TRBV6-6 to TRBJ2-3; 7 nucleotides agree with TRBD1. CDR3: CASSYDRATDTQYF. Here the CDR3 DNA reads TGTGCCAGCAGTTACGACAGGGCGACAGATACGCAGTATTTT.